This T cell receptor (beta chain) originates from a study of long-term antiretroviral therapy in people with HIV. Worth noting for this clone: The antigen is unknown.

Study conclusions and caveats: Dominant in the repertoire at all time points were clones expanded before ART.

The CDR3 has 15 amino acids. CDR1 is SGHTA, CDR2 FQGNSA, per germline. Losses at the gene ends were 5 bases for V and 7 bases for J; bases not matched to a gene: 9. At survey level, the immunoSEQ assay was run in its v3.0 version. Measured with immunoSEQ multiplex PCR; TCRdb has only the in-frame clones, and not every one. The data hold around 19,000 clones, with just under 80% observed a single time. The sequences come from unsorted PBMCs, collected 0.3 years after starting antiretroviral therapy. The sequence was obtained from a woman aged 45-59 years with HIV. The chain carries TRBV7-2 and TRBJ1-4; 8 positions match TRBD1. The CDR3 bases are TGTGCCAGCAGCCCAAGACAGGGGATCGCTGAAAAACTGTTTTTT. It codes for CASSPRQGIAEKLFF.